This T cell receptor beta chain was captured in a study of shared clonotypes between healthy human individuals. In the study overall: The plates for each donor numbered three CD4 naive, three CD4 memory, two CD8 naive and one CD8 memory. Study observations and caveats: In general, naive subsets displayed greater estimated richness than memory subsets did. Though the depth was large, rarefaction showed that sorted-subset sequencing was incomplete.

CD8 cells regarded as naive lacked CD45RO, were positively chosen for CCR7, and omitted terminally differentiated effector memory CD45RA+ cells. Execution of the assay was at deep level. Here immunoSEQ multiplex PCR was the method, and the copy in TCRdb shows in-frame clones only, minus some. The sample has a few hundred thousand clones; roughly 95% are singletons. Turning to this clone: What it binds is unknown.

Per the germline V gene, CDR1 is MDHEN and CDR2 is SYDVKM. CDR3 size: 15 residues. Trimming cost V 2 bases and J 2 bases, with 11 bases left between them. This clonotype originated in a woman under 40 in good health. Sequencing used naive CD8+ T cells sorted from blood. The rearrangement links TRBV28 to TRBJ2-3, with D perhaps matching TRBD1 (6 bases). Here the CDR3 reads CASSLGTITTDTQYF. In DNA form, the CDR3 reads TGTGCCAGCAGTTTAGGGACAATAACCACAGATACGCAGTATTTT.